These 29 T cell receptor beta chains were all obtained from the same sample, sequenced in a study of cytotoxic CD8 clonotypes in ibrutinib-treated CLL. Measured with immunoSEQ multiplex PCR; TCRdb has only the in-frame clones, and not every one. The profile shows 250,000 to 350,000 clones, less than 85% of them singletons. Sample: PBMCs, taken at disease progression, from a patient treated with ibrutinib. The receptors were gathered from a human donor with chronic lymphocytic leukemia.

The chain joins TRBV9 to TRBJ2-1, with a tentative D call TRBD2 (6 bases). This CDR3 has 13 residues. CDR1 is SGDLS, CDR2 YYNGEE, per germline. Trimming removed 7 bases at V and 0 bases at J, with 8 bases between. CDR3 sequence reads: CASGTPSYNEQFF. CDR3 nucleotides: TGTGCCAGCGGGACTCCCTCCTACAATGAGCAGTTCTTC.

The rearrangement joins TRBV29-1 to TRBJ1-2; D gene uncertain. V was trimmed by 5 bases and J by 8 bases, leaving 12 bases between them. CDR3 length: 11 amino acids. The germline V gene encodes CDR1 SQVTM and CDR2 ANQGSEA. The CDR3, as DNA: TGCAGCGTTAGGGAATTCGACGGCTACACCTTC. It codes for CSVREFDGYTF.

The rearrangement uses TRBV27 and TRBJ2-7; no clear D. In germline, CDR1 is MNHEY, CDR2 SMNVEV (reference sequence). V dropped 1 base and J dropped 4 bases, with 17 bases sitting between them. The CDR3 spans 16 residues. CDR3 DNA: TGTGCCAGCAGTTTATTTGGACCCGGTAGTGGGTACGAGCAGTACTTC. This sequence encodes CASSLFGPGSGYEQYF.

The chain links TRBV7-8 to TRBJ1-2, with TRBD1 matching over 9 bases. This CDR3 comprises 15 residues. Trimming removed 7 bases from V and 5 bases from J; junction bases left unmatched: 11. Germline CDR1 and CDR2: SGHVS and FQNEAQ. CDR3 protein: CASTDKGGTGYGYTF. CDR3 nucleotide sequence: TGTGCCAGCACCGACAAAGGAGGGACAGGGTATGGCTACACCTTC.

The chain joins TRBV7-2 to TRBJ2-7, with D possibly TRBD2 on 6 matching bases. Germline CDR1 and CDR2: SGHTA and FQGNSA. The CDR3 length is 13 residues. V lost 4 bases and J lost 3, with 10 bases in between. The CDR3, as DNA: TGTGCCAGCAGCTGGGGACTTTTCTACGAGCAGTACTTC. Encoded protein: CASSWGLFYEQYF. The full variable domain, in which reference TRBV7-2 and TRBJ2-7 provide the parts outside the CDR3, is GAGVSQSPSNKVTEKGKDVELRCDPISGHTALYWYRQSLGQGLEFLIYFQGNSAPDKSGLPSDRFSAERTGGSVSTLTIQRTQQEDSAVYLCASSWGLFYEQYFGPGTRLTVT.

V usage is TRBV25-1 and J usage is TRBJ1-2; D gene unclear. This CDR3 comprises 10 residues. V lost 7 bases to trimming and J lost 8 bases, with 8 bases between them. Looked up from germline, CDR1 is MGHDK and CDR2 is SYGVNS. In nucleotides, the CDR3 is TGTGCCAGCACCCGAAAGGGCTACACCTTC. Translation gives CASTRKGYTF.

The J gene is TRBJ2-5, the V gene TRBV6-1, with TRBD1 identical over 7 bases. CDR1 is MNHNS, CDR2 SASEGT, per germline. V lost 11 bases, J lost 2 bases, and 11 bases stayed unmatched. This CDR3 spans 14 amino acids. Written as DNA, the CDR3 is TGTGCCGAAGGGGGCGCCGGGTCTCAAGAGACCCAGTACTTC. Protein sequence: CAEGGAGSQETQYF.

Written as DNA, the CDR3 is TGTGCCACGTCAGGGGGGGACAATCAGCCCCAGCATTTT. This codes for CATSGGDNQPQHF. The rearrangement joins TRBV15 to TRBJ1-5; 7 bases agree with TRBD1. CDR1 and CDR2 from the germline V gene are LNHNV and YYDKDF (reference sequence). Germline trimming cut 9 bases from V and 3 bases from J; bases unmatched to any gene: 5. CDR3 length: 13 residues.

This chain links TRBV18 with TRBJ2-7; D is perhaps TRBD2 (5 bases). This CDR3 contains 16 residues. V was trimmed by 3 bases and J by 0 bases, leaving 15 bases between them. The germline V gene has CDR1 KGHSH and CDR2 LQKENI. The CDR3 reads CASSPPGIARSYEQYF. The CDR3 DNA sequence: TGTGCCAGCTCACCCCCGGGGATTGCCCGCTCCTACGAGCAGTACTTC. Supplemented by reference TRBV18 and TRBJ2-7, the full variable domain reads NAGVMQNPRHLVRRRGQEARLRCSPMKGHSHVYWYRQLPEEGLKFMVYLQKENIIDESGMPKERFSAEFPKEGPSILRIQQVVRGDSAAYFCASSPPGIARSYEQYFGPGTRLTVT.

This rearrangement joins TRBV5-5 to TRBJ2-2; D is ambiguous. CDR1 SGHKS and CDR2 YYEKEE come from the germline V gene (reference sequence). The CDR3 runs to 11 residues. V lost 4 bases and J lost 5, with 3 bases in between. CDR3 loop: CASSRTGELFF. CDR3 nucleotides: TGTGCCAGCAGCCGAACCGGGGAGCTGTTTTTT.

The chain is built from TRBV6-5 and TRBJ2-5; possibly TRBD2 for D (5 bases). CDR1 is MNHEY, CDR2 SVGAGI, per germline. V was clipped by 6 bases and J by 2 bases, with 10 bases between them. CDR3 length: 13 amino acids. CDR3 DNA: TGTGCCAGCAGAGACTACTTGCAAGAGACCCAGTACTTC. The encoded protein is CASRDYLQETQYF.

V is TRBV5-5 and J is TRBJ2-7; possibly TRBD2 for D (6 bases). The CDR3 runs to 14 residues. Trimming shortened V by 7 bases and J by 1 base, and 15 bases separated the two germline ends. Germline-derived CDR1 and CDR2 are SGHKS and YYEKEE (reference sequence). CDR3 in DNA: TGTGCCAGCCAAAGGGACTGGGGTTCCTACGAGCAGTACTTC. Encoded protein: CASQRDWGSYEQYF. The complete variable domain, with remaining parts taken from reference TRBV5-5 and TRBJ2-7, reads DAGVTQSPTHLIKTRGQQVTLRCSPISGHKSVSWYQQVLGQGPQFIFQYYEKEERGRGNFPDRFSARQFPNYSSELNVNALLLGDSALYLCASQRDWGSYEQYFGPGTRLTVT.

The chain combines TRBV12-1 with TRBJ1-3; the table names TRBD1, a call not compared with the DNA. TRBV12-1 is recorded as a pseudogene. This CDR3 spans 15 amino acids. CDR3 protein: CASSMTGFSGNTIYF. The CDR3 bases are TGTGCCAGCAGCATGACAGGGTTCTCTGGAAACACCATATATTTT.

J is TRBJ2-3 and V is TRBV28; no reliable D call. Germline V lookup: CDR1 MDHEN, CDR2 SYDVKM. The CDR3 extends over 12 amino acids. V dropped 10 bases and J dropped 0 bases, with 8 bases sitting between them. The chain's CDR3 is CATQTSTDTQYF. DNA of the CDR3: TGTGCCACCCAAACTAGCACAGATACGCAGTATTTT.

In DNA form, the CDR3 reads TGTGCCACCAGCAGGGACACAGGCCCCGGGGAGCTGTTTTTT. The encoded protein is CATSRDTGPGELFF. This rearrangement joins TRBV15 to TRBJ2-2, with D possibly TRBD1 on 5 matching bases. Trimming shortened V by 3 bases and J by 6 bases, and 11 bases separated the two germline ends. The CDR3 runs 14 residues. Germline V gives CDR1 LNHNV, CDR2 YYDKDF (reference sequence).

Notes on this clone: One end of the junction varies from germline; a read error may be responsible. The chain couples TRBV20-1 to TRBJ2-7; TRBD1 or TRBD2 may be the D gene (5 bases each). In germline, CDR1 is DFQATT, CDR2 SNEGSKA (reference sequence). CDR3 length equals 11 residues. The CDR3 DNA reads TGCAGTGCTTCCAATCGGGACGGACAATTCTTC. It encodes CSASNRDGQFF.

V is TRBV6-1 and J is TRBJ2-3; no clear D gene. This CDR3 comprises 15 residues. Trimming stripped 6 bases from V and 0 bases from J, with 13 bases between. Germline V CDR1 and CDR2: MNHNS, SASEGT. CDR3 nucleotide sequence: TGTGCCAGCAGGGCGACGATTACTAGCACAGATACGCAGTATTTT. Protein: CASRATITSTDTQYF.

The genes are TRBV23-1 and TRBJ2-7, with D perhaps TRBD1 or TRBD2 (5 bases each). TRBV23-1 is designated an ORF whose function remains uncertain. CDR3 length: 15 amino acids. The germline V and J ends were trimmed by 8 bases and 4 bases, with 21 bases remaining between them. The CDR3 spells CASGLPGRSPYEQYF. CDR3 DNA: TGCGCCAGCGGCCTCCCGGGACGGAGTCCTTACGAGCAGTACTTC.

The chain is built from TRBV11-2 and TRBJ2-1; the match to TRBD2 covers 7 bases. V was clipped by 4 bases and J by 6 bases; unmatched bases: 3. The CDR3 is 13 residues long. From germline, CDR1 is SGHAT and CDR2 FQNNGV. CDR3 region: CASSSSGINEQFF. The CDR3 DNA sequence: TGTGCCAGCAGCTCCAGCGGGATCAATGAGCAGTTCTTC. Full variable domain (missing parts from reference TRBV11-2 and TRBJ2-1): EAGVAQSPRYKIIEKRQSVAFWCNPISGHATLYWYQQILGQGPKLLIQFQNNGVVDDSQLPKDRFSAERLKGVDSTLKIQPAKLEDSAVYLCASSSSGINEQFFGPGTRLTVL.

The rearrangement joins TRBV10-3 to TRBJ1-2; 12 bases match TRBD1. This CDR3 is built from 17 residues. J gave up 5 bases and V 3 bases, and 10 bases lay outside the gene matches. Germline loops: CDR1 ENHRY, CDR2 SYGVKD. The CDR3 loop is CAISEPGTGGSRYGYTF. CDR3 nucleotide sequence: TGTGCCATCAGTGAACCCGGGACAGGGGGCTCCAGGTATGGCTACACCTTC.

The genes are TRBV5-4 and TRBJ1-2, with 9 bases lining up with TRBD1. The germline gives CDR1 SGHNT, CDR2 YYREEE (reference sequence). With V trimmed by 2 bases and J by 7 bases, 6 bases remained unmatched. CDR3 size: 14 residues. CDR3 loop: CASSFQDRGFGYTF. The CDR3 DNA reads TGTGCCAGCAGCTTCCAGGACAGGGGCTTTGGCTACACCTTC.

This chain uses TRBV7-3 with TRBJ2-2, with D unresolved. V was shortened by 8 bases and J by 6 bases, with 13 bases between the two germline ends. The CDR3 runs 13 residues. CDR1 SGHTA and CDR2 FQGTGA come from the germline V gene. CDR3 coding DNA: TGTGCCAGCGCACCAGTGGGGTCCGGGGAGCTGTTTTTT. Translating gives CASAPVGSGELFF.

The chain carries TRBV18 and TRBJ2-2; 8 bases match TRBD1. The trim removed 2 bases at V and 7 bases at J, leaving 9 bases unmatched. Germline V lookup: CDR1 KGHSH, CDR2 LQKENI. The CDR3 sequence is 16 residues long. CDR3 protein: CASSPSQGAYGGELFF. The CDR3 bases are TGTGCCAGCTCACCAAGTCAGGGGGCGTACGGCGGGGAGCTGTTTTTT. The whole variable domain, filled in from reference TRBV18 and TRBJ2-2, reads NAGVMQNPRHLVRRRGQEARLRCSPMKGHSHVYWYRQLPEEGLKFMVYLQKENIIDESGMPKERFSAEFPKEGPSILRIQQVVRGDSAAYFCASSPSQGAYGGELFFGEGSRLTVL.

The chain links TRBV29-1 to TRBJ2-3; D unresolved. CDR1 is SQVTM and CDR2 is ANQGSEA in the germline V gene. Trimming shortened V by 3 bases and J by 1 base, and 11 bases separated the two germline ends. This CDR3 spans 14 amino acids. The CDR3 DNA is TGCAGCGTTGATTTGCGGTATGGCACAGATACGCAGTATTTT. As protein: CSVDLRYGTDTQYF.

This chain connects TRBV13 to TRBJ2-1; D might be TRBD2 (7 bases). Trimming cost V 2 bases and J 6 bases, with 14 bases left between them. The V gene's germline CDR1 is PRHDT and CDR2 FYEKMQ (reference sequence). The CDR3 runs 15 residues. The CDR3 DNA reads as TGTGCCAGCAGCTTACGGGGGGCCCCCTCCAATGAGCAGTTCTTC. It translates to CASSLRGAPSNEQFF.

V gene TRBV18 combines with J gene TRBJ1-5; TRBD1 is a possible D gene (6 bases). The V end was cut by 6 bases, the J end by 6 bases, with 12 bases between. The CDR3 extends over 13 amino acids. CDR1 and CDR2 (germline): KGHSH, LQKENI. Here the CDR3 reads CASSLGGVQPQHF. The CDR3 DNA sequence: TGTGCCAGCTCGCTAGGGGGGGTTCAGCCCCAGCATTTT.

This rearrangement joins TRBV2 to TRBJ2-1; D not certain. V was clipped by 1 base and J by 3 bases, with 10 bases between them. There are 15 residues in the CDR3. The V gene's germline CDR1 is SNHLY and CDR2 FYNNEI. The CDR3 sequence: CASSEGLVGYNEQFF. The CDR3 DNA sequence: TGTGCCAGCAGTGAAGGGCTAGTCGGCTACAATGAGCAGTTCTTC. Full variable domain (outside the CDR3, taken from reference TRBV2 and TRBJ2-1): EPEVTQTPSHQVTQMGQEVILRCVPISNHLYFYWYRQILGQKVEFLVSFYNNEISEKSEIFDDQFSVERPDGSNFTLKIRSTKLEDSAMYFCASSEGLVGYNEQFFGPGTRLTVL.

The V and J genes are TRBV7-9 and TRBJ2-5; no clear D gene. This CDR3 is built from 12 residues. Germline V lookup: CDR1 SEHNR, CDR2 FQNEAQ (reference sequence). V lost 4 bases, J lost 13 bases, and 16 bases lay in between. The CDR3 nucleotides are TGTGCCAGCAGCTCGTTCGCCTCGGACCCGTACTTC. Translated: CASSSFASDPYF.

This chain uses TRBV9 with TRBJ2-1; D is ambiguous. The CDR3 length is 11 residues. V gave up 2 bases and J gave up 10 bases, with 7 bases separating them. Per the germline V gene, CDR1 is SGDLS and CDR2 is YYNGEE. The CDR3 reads CASSVRGEQFF. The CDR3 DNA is TGTGCCAGCAGCGTCCGCGGAGAGCAGTTCTTC.